This T cell receptor (beta chain) was sequenced during a study of vaccination effects on CD4 cells after COVID-19. Study outcomes and limitations: Clones arising from infection and from vaccination showed marked clonal contraction late after vaccination.

The CDR3 length is 17 residues. Germline loops: CDR1 SGHNT, CDR2 YYREEE (reference sequence). The V and J ends lost 3 bases and 3 bases, in that order; junction bases with no gene match: 11. ViraFEST expansion of antigen-specific CD4+ T cells with viral peptide pools preceded sequencing. A 10-day culture period preceded the isolation of CD4+ T cells. It was two doses of either the BNT162b2 or mRNA-1273 vaccine that participants received. The study found no prior SARS-CoV-2 infection in the vaccine recipients, who tested negative for nucleocapsid antibodies. A word on this clone: The antigen is unknown.

Profiling relied on immunoSEQ multiplex PCR, and the TCRdb table lists in-frame clones only, not all of them. Here the sample spans roughly 43,000 clones, about four fifths being singletons. V usage is TRBV5-4 and J usage is TRBJ2-1; 8 positions agree with TRBD2. Source: CD4+ T cells from PBMCs cultured with HCoV-OC43 spike peptides, taken after COVID-19 vaccination. Subset given: HCoV-OC43 spike overlapping peptide pool stimulation. This clonotype was sampled from a human donor who received a COVID-19 vaccine. The CDR3 DNA sequence: TGTGCCAGCAGCTCTGAAGTGTCGGGAGGGCTCTACAATGAGCAGTTCTTC. This gives the protein CASSSEVSGGLYNEQFF. The full variable domain, in which reference TRBV5-4 and TRBJ2-1 provide the parts outside the CDR3, is ETGVTQSPTHLIKTRGQQVTLRCSSQSGHNTVSWYQQALGQGPQFIFQYYREEENGRGNFPPRFSGLQFPNYSSELNVNALELDDSALYLCASSSEVSGGLYNEQFFGPGTRLTVL.